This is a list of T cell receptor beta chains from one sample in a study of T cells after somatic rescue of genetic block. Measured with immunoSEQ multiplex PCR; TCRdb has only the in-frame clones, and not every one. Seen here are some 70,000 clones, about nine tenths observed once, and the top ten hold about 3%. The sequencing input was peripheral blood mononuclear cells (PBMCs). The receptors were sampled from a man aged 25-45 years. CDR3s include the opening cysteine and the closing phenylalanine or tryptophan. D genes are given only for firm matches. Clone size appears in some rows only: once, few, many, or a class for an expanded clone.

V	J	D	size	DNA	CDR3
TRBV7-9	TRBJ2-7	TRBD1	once	TGTGCCAGCAGCCGAGGGACAGCATACGAGCAGTACTTC	CASSRGTAYEQYF
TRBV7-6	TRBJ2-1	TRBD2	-	TGTGCCAGCAGCCTAAGGACTAGCGGGAGATCCTACAATGAGCAGTTCTTC	CASSLRTSGRSYNEQFF
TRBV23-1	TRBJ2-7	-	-	TGCGCCAGCAGTCGCTGGGACAAAGCCTCCTACGAGCAGTACTTC	CASSRWDKASYEQYF
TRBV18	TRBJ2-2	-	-	TGTGCCAGCTCACGACAAGACACCGGGGAGCTGTTTTTT	CASSRQDTGELFF
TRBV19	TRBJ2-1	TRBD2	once	TGTGCCAGTAAGGGCGGGACTAACTCCTACAATGAGCAGTTCTTC	CASKGGTNSYNEQFF
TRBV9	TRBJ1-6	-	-	TGTGCCAGCAGCCCAGGGGAGGTCCAGGGTTCACCCCTCCACTTT	CASSPGEVQGSPLHF
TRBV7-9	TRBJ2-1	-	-	TGTGCCAGCAGCCCGGGCTGGAGCTCCTACAATGAGCAGTTCTTC	CASSPGWSSYNEQFF
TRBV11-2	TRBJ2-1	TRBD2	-	TGTGCCAGCAGCTTAGAGTCGTGGCGGGGGGGCAACAATGAGCAGTTCTTC	CASSLESWRGGNNEQFF
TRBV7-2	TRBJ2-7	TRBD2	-	TGTGCCAGCAGCGGAAAGGGACTAGCGGACGGCTACGAGCAGTACTTC	CASSGKGLADGYEQYF
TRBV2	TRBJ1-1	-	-	TGTGCCAGCCGTGAGTGGGGTAGGAACACTGAAGCTTTCTTT	CASREWGRNTEAFF
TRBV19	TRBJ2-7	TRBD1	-	TGTGCCAGTAGTATATCCGGGACAGGGGCCTACGAGCAGTACTTC	CASSISGTGAYEQYF
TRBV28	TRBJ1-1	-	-	TGTGCCAGCAGTCCCACGACAGGGAACACTGAAGCTTTCTTT	CASSPTTGNTEAFF
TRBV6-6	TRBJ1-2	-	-	TGTGCCAGCAGTTTGGGGGACGGCTATGGCTACACCTTC	CASSLGDGYGYTF
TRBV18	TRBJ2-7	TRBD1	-	TGTGCCAGCTCACCACAGAGCGGGACAGGGTTGTCCGAGCAGTACTTC	CASSPQSGTGLSEQYF
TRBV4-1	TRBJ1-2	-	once	TGCGCCAGCAGCCAAGATCCTAATTATTATGGCTACACCTTC	CASSQDPNYYGYTF
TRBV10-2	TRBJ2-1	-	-	TGCGCCACCAAAAACAGGGCGCAGGGGAATGAGCAGTTCTTC	CATKNRAQGNEQFF
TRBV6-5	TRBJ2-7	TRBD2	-	TGTGCCAGCACGGGCGGGAGTCACGTCTACGAGCAGTACTTC	CASTGGSHVYEQYF
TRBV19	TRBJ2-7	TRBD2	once	TGTGCCAGTAGGGGGACTAGCGGGGCCTCCTACGAGCAGTACTTC	CASRGTSGASYEQYF
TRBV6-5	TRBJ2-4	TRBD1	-	TGTGCCAGCAGTTACTCGGGACAGACCATTCAGTACTTC	CASSYSGQTIQYF
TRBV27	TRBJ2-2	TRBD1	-	TGTGCCAGCAGACGGACAGGAAGGAACACCGGGGAGCTGTTTTTT	CASRRTGRNTGELFF
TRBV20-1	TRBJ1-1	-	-	TGCAGTGCAGTTACGAACACTGAAGCTTTCTTT	CSAVTNTEAFF
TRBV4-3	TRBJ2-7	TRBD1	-	TGCGCCAGCAGCCAGTGGGGACAGGGGATGTACGAGCAGTACTTC	CASSQWGQGMYEQYF
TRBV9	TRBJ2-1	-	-	TGTGCCAGCAGCCGAAGGAGTAGCGGCTCATGGGGTGAGCAGTTCTTC	CASSRRSSGSWGEQFF
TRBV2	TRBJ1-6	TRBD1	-	TGTGCCAGCAGCCTGGGACAGGGGGGCAGAAATTCACCCCTCCACTTT	CASSLGQGGRNSPLHF
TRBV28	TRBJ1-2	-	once	TGTGCCTCCTACAATCTCTATGGCTACACCTTC	CASYNLYGYTF
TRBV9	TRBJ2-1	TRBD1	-	TGTGCCAGCAGCGCCTCCGGGACAGATAATGAGCAGTTCTTC	CASSASGTDNEQFF
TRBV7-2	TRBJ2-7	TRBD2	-	TGTGCCAGCAGCTTTTCTGCTAGCGGGAGCTCCTACGAGCAGTACTTC	CASSFSASGSSYEQYF
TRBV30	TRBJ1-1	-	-	TGTGCCTGGAGTGTACGGGACACTGAAGCTTTCTTT	CAWSVRDTEAFF
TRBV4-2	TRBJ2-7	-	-	TGTGCCAGCAGCCAAGAAGGCGGGCTGTTTAATCCTGACGAGCAGTACTTC	CASSQEGGLFNPDEQYF
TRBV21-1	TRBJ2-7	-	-	TGTGCCAGCAGCCGCGCGGGACAGGGAAATTACGAGCAGTACTTC	CASSRAGQGNYEQYF
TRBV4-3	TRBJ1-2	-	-	TGCGCCAGCAGCCAGGAGACCGGCGGAGGCTACACCTTC	CASSQETGGGYTF
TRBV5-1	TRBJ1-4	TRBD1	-	TGCGCCAGCAGCTTGGGACAGGGCGGGCACGAAAAACTGTTTTTT	CASSLGQGGHEKLFF
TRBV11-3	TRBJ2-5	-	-	TGTGCCAGCAGCTTAGACGCCCAAGAGACCCAGTACTTC	CASSLDAQETQYF
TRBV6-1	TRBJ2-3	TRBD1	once	TGTGCCAGCAAATGGCAGGGGGCCCCAGATACGCAGTATTTT	CASKWQGAPDTQYF
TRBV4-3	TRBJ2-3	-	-	TGCGCCAGCAGCCAAGAGGGGCTGGCCGGAGATACGCAGTATTTT	CASSQEGLAGDTQYF
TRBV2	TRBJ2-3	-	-	TGTGCCAGCAGTGGAGGGCTAGGAGTTGCGGATACGCAGTATTTT	CASSGGLGVADTQYF
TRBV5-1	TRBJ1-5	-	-	TGCGCCAGCAGCTTGGAGGGGGATCCGGGTCAGCCCCAGCATTTT	CASSLEGDPGQPQHF
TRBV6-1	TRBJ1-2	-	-	TGTGCCAGCAGTGAAGTAGAGGGTAATGAAGGCTACACCTTC	CASSEVEGNEGYTF
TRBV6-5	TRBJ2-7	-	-	TGTGCCAGCAGCGCAGGGGCTATCGAGCAGTACTTC	CASSAGAIEQYF
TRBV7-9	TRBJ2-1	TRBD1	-	TGTGCCAGCAGCCAACTACTCGGGACAGGGGGCAACAATGAGCAGTTCTTC	CASSQLLGTGGNNEQFF
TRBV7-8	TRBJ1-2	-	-	TGTGCCAGCAGCTTGACAGGAGGGGACTATGGCTACACCTTC	CASSLTGGDYGYTF
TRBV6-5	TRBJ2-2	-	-	TGTGCCACCCGCCGGGGGCAGAGAAACACCGGGGAGCTGTTTTTT	CATRRGQRNTGELFF
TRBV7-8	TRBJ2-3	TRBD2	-	TGTGCCAGCAGCCCCGAGGAGCGGGGTTTGCAAGATACGCAGTATTTT	CASSPEERGLQDTQYF
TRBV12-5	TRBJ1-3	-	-	TGTGCTAGTGGTTTGGCCCGCTCCGAAGCTCGGAACACCATATATTTT	CASGLARSEARNTIYF
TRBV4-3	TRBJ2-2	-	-	TGCGCCAGCAGCCAAGAAAAGGGCCAGGGCGGGGAGCTGTTTTTT	CASSQEKGQGGELFF
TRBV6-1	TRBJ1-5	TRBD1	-	TGTGCCAGCAGTCTGACTGGGACAGTCAATCAGCCCCAGCATTTT	CASSLTGTVNQPQHF
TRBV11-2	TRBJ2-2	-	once	TGTGCCAGCAGCTTACCGCGAGGAGAGAGGGCCGGGGAGCTGTTTTTT	CASSLPRGERAGELFF
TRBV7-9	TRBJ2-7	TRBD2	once	TGTGCCAGCAGCTTAGCGCGTTTTCGGGGGGAGTCGGGTTACGAGCAGTACTTC	CASSLARFRGESGYEQYF